This T cell receptor (beta chain) was captured by sequencing in a study of blood T cell repertoires in COVID-19. The CDR3 extends over 13 amino acids. Losses at the gene ends were 9 bases for V and 7 bases for J; bases not matched to a gene: 6. Germline V gene lookup returns CDR1 ENHRY and CDR2 SYGVKD. Measured with immunoSEQ multiplex PCR; TCRdb has only the in-frame clones, and not every one. The table records hundreds of thousands of clones, around 87% of them present only once. The TCR sequence derives from a man aged 25-40 years who had recovered from COVID-19. Sequenced: PBMCs or T cells enriched from blood (not recorded which). The rearrangement links TRBV10-3 to TRBJ1-6; 7 positions match TRBD1. The CDR3 DNA is TGTGCCATTGGGACAGCTCAAAATTCACCCCTCCACTTT. Protein product: CAIGTAQNSPLHF.